The 6 T cell receptor beta chains below come from one sample, sequenced in a study of cytomegalovirus exposure and HLA in healthy donors. Researchers ran the PCR with 60 Vbeta and 13 Jbeta primers. Profiling relied on immunoSEQ multiplex PCR, and the TCRdb table lists in-frame clones only, not all of them. The sample has about 130,000 clones, roughly 80% seen once; the top ten hold about 2.5%. Sequences were obtained from PBMCs. The source of these receptors is a man aged 30-40 years in good health and CMV-seronegative.

This clone has a single count. The chain links TRBV4-1 to TRBJ1-4; D is possibly TRBD1 (6 bases). The CDR3 runs 15 residues. Germline CDR1 reads MGHRA; CDR2 reads YSYEKL. V was shortened by 4 bases and J by 3 bases, with 12 bases between the two germline ends. The CDR3 spells CASSLGQLPNEKLFF. The CDR3 nucleotides read TGCGCCAGCAGCCTTGGACAGCTTCCTAATGAAAAACTGTTTTTT.

The chain uses TRBV7-9 and TRBJ1-1; 9 bases agree with TRBD1. The V segment lost 4 bases and the J segment 5 bases; nucleotides outside the gene matches: 8. Germline-derived CDR1 and CDR2 are SEHNR and FQNEAQ (reference sequence). The CDR3 runs to 15 residues. The CDR3 region has the DNA TGTGCCAGCAGCTCGGGACAGGGAAGGTGGACTGAAGCTTTCTTT. Its protein is CASSSGQGRWTEAFF.

With regard to this clone: A read error may account for a junction end that differs from germline. Other DNA sequences within the sample encode an identical CDR3. The V and J genes are TRBV6-6 and TRBJ2-1, with D perhaps TRBD1 (5 bases). This CDR3 comprises 14 residues. CDR1 is MNHNY, CDR2 SVGAGI, per germline (reference sequence). The CDR3 here is CASSYFQGNNEQFF. CDR3 DNA sequence: TGTGCCAGTAGTTACTTCCAGGGTAACAATGAGCAGTTCTTC.

Concerning this clone itself: Other DNA sequences within the sample encode an identical CDR3. The rearrangement uses TRBV11-3 and TRBJ2-7; 12 nucleotides match TRBD2. The CDR3 runs 15 residues. In germline, CDR1 is SGHNT, CDR2 YENEEA. V was pared by 5 bases and J by 1 base, with 3 bases of the junction left unmatched. The CDR3 DNA reads TGTGCCAGCAGCCCGACTAGCGGGAGTTCCTACGAGCAGTACTTC. As protein: CASSPTSGSSYEQYF.

This chain links TRBV7-3 with TRBJ1-1, with a possible D match to TRBD1 (6 bases). CDR1 SGHTA and CDR2 FQGTGA come from the germline V gene. V was clipped by 3 bases and J by 1 base, with 9 bases between them. This CDR3 contains 14 residues. In DNA, the CDR3 is TGTGCCAGCAGCTTCAGGGGAGAGAACACTGAAGCTTTCTTT. Amino acid sequence: CASSFRGENTEAFF.

The rearrangement links TRBV28 to TRBJ2-5; 12 bases fit TRBD2. Trimming at V came to 6 bases and at J to 4 bases, leaving 9 bases not matched to a gene. Germline V gives CDR1 MDHEN, CDR2 SYDVKM. The CDR3 consists of 16 residues. CDR3 nucleotides: TGTGCCAGCAGCCTAGCGGGAGGGCTCTTTGGAGAGACCCAGTACTTC. It yields the protein CASSLAGGLFGETQYF. The variable domain in full, with the rest retrieved from reference TRBV28 and TRBJ2-5, is DVKVTQSSRYLVKRTGEKVFLECVQDMDHENMFWYRQDPGLGLRLIYFSYDVKMKEKGDIPEGYSVSREKKERFSLILESASTNQTSMYLCASSLAGGLFGETQYFGPGTRLLVL.